Below are 20 T cell receptor beta chains sequenced from a single sample in a study of metastatic and nonmetastatic thyroid tumors. With MiXCR, TCRdb reprocessed the PCR reads. The data hold fewer than 20,000 clones, with around a fifth observed a single time. Patients had received no treatment of any kind before thyroid surgery. Specimen: tumor tissue. Receptors originate from a female donor with papillary thyroid cancer or a benign thyroid nodule (not recorded which). Some clones in this sample may be carry-over from other donors' samples.

In its sample, this clone was seen many times. The chain combines TRBV5-1 with TRBJ1-5; D not certain. The ends were cut back, 1 base at V and 7 bases at J, with 9 bases in the middle. CDR1 SGHRS and CDR2 YFSETQ come from the germline V gene. The CDR3 is 13 residues long. The CDR3: CASSLSGDQPQHF. The CDR3 DNA reads TGCGCCAGCAGCTTGTCGGGAGACCAGCCCCAGCATTTT.

The rearrangement uses TRBV28 and TRBJ2-3; 12 bases match TRBD1. Germline lookup yields CDR1 MDHEN and CDR2 SYDVKM. CDR3 length: 15 residues. Unmatched junction bases numbered 5, after V lost 5 bases and J lost 5 bases. Here the CDR3 DNA reads TGTGCCAGCAGTACCGGGACAGGGGGCAGAGATACGCAGTATTTT. This encodes CASSTGTGGRDTQYF. The variable domain in full, with the rest retrieved from reference TRBV28 and TRBJ2-3, is DVKVTQSSRYLVKRTGEKVFLECVQDMDHENMFWYRQDPGLGLRLIYFSYDVKMKEKGDIPEGYSVSREKKERFSLILESASTNQTSMYLCASSTGTGGRDTQYFGPGTRLTVL.

This clone was detected ten times or more. V usage is TRBV19 and J usage is TRBJ2-1, with TRBD2 identical over 16 bases. Trimming removed 5 bases from V and 8 bases from J; junction bases left unmatched: 3. The CDR3 contains 15 residues. Per the germline V gene, CDR1 is LNHDA and CDR2 is SQIVND (reference sequence). CDR3 in DNA: TGTGCCAGTAGTCCCGGGACTAGCGGGAGGGATGAGCAGTTCTTC. Translated: CASSPGTSGRDEQFF. The full variable domain, with the rest looked up from reference TRBV19 and TRBJ2-1, is DGGITQSPKYLFRKEGQNVTLSCEQNLNHDAMYWYRQDPGQGLRLIYYSQIVNDFQKGDIAEGYSVSREKKESFPLTVTSAQKNPTAFYLCASSPGTSGRDEQFFGPGTRLTVL.

This clone was counted many times. The chain recombines TRBV5-4 with TRBJ1-6; TRBD1 aligns across 7 bases. The V segment lost 3 bases and the J segment 8 bases; nucleotides outside the gene matches: 11. This CDR3 is 16 amino acids long. Germline CDR1 is SGHNT and CDR2 is YYREEE (reference sequence). CDR3 loop: CASSSWTGVIHSPLHF. CDR3 DNA sequence: TGTGCCAGCAGCTCTTGGACAGGAGTGATTCATTCACCCCTCCACTTT.

This clone appeared many times. The rearrangement joins TRBV4-3 to TRBJ2-1; 8 bases map to TRBD1. This CDR3 is built from 16 residues. The germline V gene has CDR1 LGHNA and CDR2 YSLEER. V was pared by 4 bases and J by 2 bases, with 7 bases of the junction left unmatched. The CDR3 region is CASSPFGTGAYNEQFF. Here the CDR3 DNA reads TGCGCCAGCAGCCCCTTCGGGACAGGCGCCTACAATGAGCAGTTCTTC.

The CDR3 DNA follows: TGTGCCAGCAGTTTAGACCCAGGTAGAGGCTACACCTTC. It yields the protein CASSLDPGRGYTF. The genes are TRBV12-3 or TRBV12-4 and TRBJ1-2; D gene unclear. The CDR3 spans 13 residues. Trimming left V 1 base short and J 8 bases short, with 11 bases between.

This clone counts as medium-sized. The chain is built from TRBV4-1 and TRBJ2-1; TRBD2 is a possible D gene (6 bases). Per the germline V gene, CDR1 is MGHRA and CDR2 is YSYEKL. Trimming took 2 bases from V and 4 from J, leaving 6 bases between them. The CDR3 totals 13 residues. The CDR3 loop reads CASSQRGYNEQFF. CDR3 nucleotide sequence: TGCGCCAGCAGCCAACGGGGGTACAATGAGCAGTTCTTC.

The V call is TRBV5-1, the J call TRBJ1-1; 7 bases map to TRBD1. CDR3 length equals 16 residues. After removal of 0 bases from V and 8 bases from J, the junction contained 13 bases not matched to a gene. Germline values: CDR1 SGHRS, CDR2 YFSETQ. CDR3 protein: CASSLGGTAGVWEAFF. The DNA of the CDR3 is TGCGCCAGCAGCTTGGGTGGGACAGCCGGAGTTTGGGAAGCTTTCTTT.

The genes are TRBV7-2 and TRBJ2-7, with D possibly matching TRBD2 (6 bases). The germline gives CDR1 SGHTA, CDR2 FQGNSA. CDR3 length: 13 amino acids. V was cut by 5 bases and J by 6 bases, with 14 bases left in between. CDR3 coding DNA: TGTGCCAGCAGCCCTAGGAGGGACGCCGAGCAGTACTTC. Amino acid sequence: CASSPRRDAEQYF.

This rearrangement joins TRBV11-2 to TRBJ2-1; tentative D call: TRBD1 (6 bases). The germline V gene encodes CDR1 SGHAT and CDR2 FQNNGV. The CDR3 runs 15 residues. V was pared by 1 base and J by 7 bases, with 14 bases between. CDR3 amino acids: CASSLVGHLSNEQFF. CDR3 in DNA: TGTGCCAGCAGCTTAGTGGGACACCTCTCAAATGAGCAGTTCTTC.

In this sample, this clone turned up many times. The V and J genes are TRBV20-1 and TRBJ2-1, with D unclear. V was cut by 3 bases and J by 8 bases, with 17 bases left in between. The CDR3 consists of 14 residues. Germline V gene data show CDR1 as DFQATT and CDR2 as SNEGSKA (reference sequence). The CDR3 DNA reads TGCAGTGCTAGGCCGGGTTTGGGTGGGGATGAGCAGTTCTTC. Translation: CSARPGLGGDEQFF.

CDR3 residues: CASSPRVYEQYF. The CDR3 DNA follows: TGTGCCAGCAGCCCTAGGGTGTACGAGCAGTACTTC. The chain employs TRBV7-2 and TRBJ2-7; D unclear. The CDR3 runs 12 residues. Germline V gene lookup returns CDR1 SGHTA and CDR2 FQGNSA. Trimming removed 5 bases at V and 4 bases at J, with 9 bases between.

This clone has a count of ten or more. The V call is TRBV28, the J call TRBJ2-7, with D possibly TRBD2 on 5 matching bases. In germline, CDR1 is MDHEN, CDR2 SYDVKM. V lost 4 bases and J lost 3, with 7 bases in between. This CDR3 has 12 residues. The CDR3 nucleotides read TGTGCCAGCAGTTCCGGGATCTACGAGCAGTACTTC. It yields the protein CASSSGIYEQYF.

This clone has only a few counts. The chain couples TRBV28 to TRBJ2-5; 10 bases line up with TRBD1. Germline trimming cut 6 bases from V and 2 bases from J; bases unmatched to any gene: 6. Germline lookup yields CDR1 MDHEN and CDR2 SYDVKM. The CDR3 runs to 15 residues. The CDR3 region is CASSQPGQGQETQYF. CDR3 in DNA: TGTGCCAGCAGCCAGCCGGGACAGGGGCAAGAGACCCAGTACTTC.

The genes are TRBV5-1 and TRBJ2-7, with D hard to call. Germline lookup yields CDR1 SGHRS and CDR2 YFSETQ. The V and J ends lost 0 bases and 4 bases respectively, with 11 bases between them. This CDR3 has 14 amino acids. Here the CDR3 reads CASSLGLRSYEQYF. The CDR3 nucleotides read TGCGCCAGCAGCTTGGGATTAAGGTCTTACGAGCAGTACTTC.

This clone was picked up many times. V usage is TRBV6-2 or TRBV6-3 and J usage is TRBJ2-4; D possibly corresponds to TRBD2 (5 bases). Germline V CDR1 and CDR2: MNHEY, SVGEGT. Trimming pared 6 bases from V and 6 bases from J, leaving 12 bases between. This CDR3 has 13 amino acids. The CDR3 coding sequence is TGTGCCAGCAGCCGGGGAGTTGGAAACATTCAGTACTTC. Protein product: CASSRGVGNIQYF.

The CDR3 spells CAIRKDSSNQPQHF. CDR3 DNA: TGTGCCATCAGAAAGGACAGTAGCAATCAGCCCCAGCATTTT. The chain employs TRBV10-3 and TRBJ1-5, with D perhaps matching TRBD1 (6 bases). The V gene lost 6 bases and the J gene lost 0 bases, with 9 bases spanning the gap. Germline V gene lookup returns CDR1 ENHRY and CDR2 SYGVKD. This CDR3 is 14 amino acids long.

This clone was observed at least ten times. The rearrangement links TRBV19 to TRBJ2-5; 8 nucleotides match TRBD1. Germline values: CDR1 LNHDA, CDR2 SQIVND (reference sequence). V lost 5 bases, J lost 5 bases, and 10 bases stayed unmatched. This CDR3 has 15 amino acids. CDR3 amino acids: CASSPQGQGSETQYF. The CDR3 DNA sequence: TGTGCCAGTAGTCCCCAAGGACAGGGATCGGAGACCCAGTACTTC.

This clone was detected many times. This chain uses TRBV15 with TRBJ2-7; 8 bases are shared with TRBD1. The length of the CDR3 is 14 residues. Germline CDR1 LNHNV, CDR2 YYDKDF (reference sequence). After removal of 1 base from V and 5 bases from J, the junction contained 4 bases not matched to a gene. This CDR3 reads CATSRVTGGNEQYF. CDR3 in DNA: TGTGCCACCAGCAGAGTTACAGGGGGTAACGAGCAGTACTTC.

This clone was seen repeatedly, ten times or more. The chain employs TRBV9 and TRBJ2-3; TRBD1 matches 8 bases. CDR1 is SGDLS, CDR2 YYNGEE, per germline. The V and J ends lost 0 bases and 2 bases, in that order; junction bases with no gene match: 5. The CDR3 consists of 16 residues. CDR3 residues: CASSVEQGAYTDTQYF. For the CDR3, the DNA is TGTGCCAGCAGCGTAGAGCAGGGGGCATACACAGATACGCAGTATTTT.